The 27 T cell receptor beta chains presented below share a single source sample, sequenced in a study of cytomegalovirus exposure and HLA in healthy donors. The PCR made use of 60 Vbeta and 13 Jbeta primers. Method: immunoSEQ multiplex PCR; TCRdb's copy keeps in-frame clones and lacks some. The sample lists 140,000 to 150,000 clones; more than 75% were seen once. Sequences were obtained from PBMCs. The receptors were gathered from a female donor in good health and CMV-seronegative.

The gene calls are TRBV7-2 and TRBJ2-7; 10 positions agree with TRBD2. From germline, CDR1 is SGHTA and CDR2 FQGNSA. The CDR3 has 15 amino acids. V trimming: 5 bases; J trimming: 5 bases; junction bases outside the gene matches: 9. The CDR3 region has the DNA TGTGCCAGCAGCGATTGGAGACTAGCGGGCCACGAGCAGTACTTC. Its protein product is CASSDWRLAGHEQYF.

The genes are TRBV2 and TRBJ2-5, with D tentatively TRBD1 (5 bases). This CDR3 region has 12 residues. V was clipped by 7 bases and J by 7 bases, with 13 bases between them. CDR1 is SNHLY and CDR2 is FYNNEI in the germline V gene. The CDR3 loop reads CASNQGLSTQYF. Here the CDR3 DNA reads TGTGCCAGCAACCAGGGCCTTTCGACCCAGTACTTC.

The rearrangement uses TRBV5-4 and TRBJ2-1; 7 positions match TRBD2. The germline CDR1 and CDR2 sequences are SGHNT and YYREEE (reference sequence). V gave up 4 bases and J gave up 6 bases; unmatched junction bases: 10. The CDR3 is 15 residues long. CDR3 loop: CASSNRDYAFNEQFF. CDR3 in DNA: TGTGCCAGCAGCAACCGGGACTACGCCTTCAATGAGCAGTTCTTC.

The rearrangement uses TRBV19 and TRBJ1-2, with TRBD1 identical over 7 bases. The junction had 20 bases not matched to a gene; V was cut back by 5 bases and J by 8 bases. The CDR3 has 17 amino acids. Germline CDR1 and CDR2: LNHDA and SQIVND (reference sequence). CDR3 loop: CASSLGTARTYLGGYTF. CDR3 DNA: TGTGCCAGTAGTCTAGGGACAGCCCGGACCTACTTGGGGGGCTACACCTTC. Complete variable domain (other parts from reference TRBV19 and TRBJ1-2): DGGITQSPKYLFRKEGQNVTLSCEQNLNHDAMYWYRQDPGQGLRLIYYSQIVNDFQKGDIAEGYSVSREKKESFPLTVTSAQKNPTAFYLCASSLGTARTYLGGYTFGSGTRLTVV.

This clone was picked up a small number of times. V is TRBV5-8 and J is TRBJ1-2, with 7 positions matching TRBD1. J lost 4 bases, V lost 3 bases, and 0 bases had no gene match. Germline values: CDR1 SGHTS, CDR2 YDEGEE. The CDR3 runs to 12 residues. The CDR3 region has the DNA TGTGCCAGCAGCTGGACAGGCTATGGCTACACCTTC. This sequence encodes CASSWTGYGYTF. Filled out from reference TRBV5-8 and TRBJ1-2, the complete variable domain reads EAGVTQSPTHLIKTRGQQATLRCSPISGHTSVYWYQQALGLGLQFLLWYDEGEERNRGNFPPRFSGRQFPNYSSELNVNALELEDSALYLCASSWTGYGYTFGSGTRLTVV.

This chain connects TRBV28 to TRBJ2-7, with 14 bases matching TRBD2. The CDR3 has 17 residues. From germline, CDR1 is MDHEN and CDR2 SYDVKM. J was trimmed by 3 bases and V by 6 bases; bases with no gene match: 10. This CDR3 is CASRGLAGAGVFYEQYF. Written as DNA, the CDR3 is TGTGCCAGCAGGGGACTAGCGGGGGCCGGGGTTTTCTACGAGCAGTACTTC.

The chain is built from TRBV5-1 and TRBJ2-2; 9 nucleotides agree with TRBD1. Losses at the gene ends were 2 bases for V and 2 bases for J; bases not matched to a gene: 16. Germline V gene data show CDR1 as SGHRS and CDR2 as YFSETQ. The CDR3 is 20 residues long. CDR3 sequence: CASSFFPGQGPRGNTGELFF. The CDR3 DNA is TGCGCCAGCAGCTTCTTTCCGGGACAGGGCCCCAGGGGCAACACCGGGGAGCTGTTTTTT.

J is TRBJ2-7 and V is TRBV7-9; 8 bases line up with TRBD1. The CDR3 has 15 residues. CDR1 and CDR2 from the germline V gene are SEHNR and FQNEAQ (reference sequence). J gave up 4 bases and V 4 bases, and 9 bases lay outside the gene matches. For the CDR3, the DNA is TGTGCCAGCAGCTCAAGGGCAGGGGGCAAATACGAGCAGTACTTC. Amino acids: CASSSRAGGKYEQYF.

CDR3 nucleotides: TGTGCCAGCAGTGATACTTGGACTAGCGGGATTTCCTACAATGAGCAGTTCTTC. Translating it yields CASSDTWTSGISYNEQFF. J is TRBJ2-1 and V is TRBV6-4; TRBD2 matches 12 bases. Trimming at V came to 3 bases and at J to 1 base, leaving 7 bases not matched to a gene. CDR1 is MRHNA and CDR2 is SNTAGT in the germline V gene. This CDR3 is built from 18 residues.

The rearrangement uses TRBV5-1 and TRBJ2-7; 8 nucleotides match TRBD2. CDR1 is SGHRS and CDR2 is YFSETQ in the germline V gene. Unmatched junction bases numbered 10, after V lost 5 bases and J lost 0 bases. The CDR3 is 16 amino acids. Here the CDR3 reads CASRETGGSFSYEQYF. CDR3 nucleotides: TGCGCCAGCAGGGAAACGGGGGGGTCTTTCTCCTACGAGCAGTACTTC.

V gene TRBV5-8 combines with J gene TRBJ1-1, with D tentatively TRBD1 (5 bases). CDR3 size: 12 residues. CDR1 and CDR2 (germline): SGHTS, YDEGEE. Trimming stripped 0 bases from V and 10 bases from J, with 10 bases between. The CDR3 DNA sequence: TGTGCCAGCAGCTTGGTCAGGGTAGGAGCTTTCTTT. It codes for CASSLVRVGAFF.

The table lists this clone with a few counts. V is TRBV5-6 and J is TRBJ1-1; no definite D call. The CDR3 is 16 amino acids. The V and J ends lost 0 bases and 1 base respectively, with 13 bases between them. Germline lookup yields CDR1 SGHDT and CDR2 YYEEEE. The CDR3 here is CASSLVPTGSNTEAFF. As DNA, the CDR3 is TGTGCCAGCAGCTTGGTCCCGACGGGGTCGAACACTGAAGCTTTCTTT.

The chain carries TRBV29-1 and TRBJ2-1; 8 bases map to TRBD2. The V gene's germline CDR1 is SQVTM and CDR2 ANQGSEA. The CDR3 covers 13 residues. The V segment lost 3 bases and the J segment 3 bases; nucleotides outside the gene matches: 1. This CDR3 is CSVEGLVYNEQFF. In DNA, the CDR3 is TGCAGCGTTGAGGGACTAGTCTACAATGAGCAGTTCTTC.

The genes are TRBV6-6 and TRBJ2-1, with D unresolved. Trimming left V 4 bases short and J 6 bases short, with 19 bases between. Germline loops: CDR1 MNHNY, CDR2 SVGAGI (reference sequence). The CDR3 contains 16 residues. CDR3 sequence: CASSSNSISLRNEQFF. In DNA form, the CDR3 reads TGTGCCAGCAGTTCCAACTCCATATCCCTCCGCAATGAGCAGTTCTTC.

The V and J genes are TRBV30 and TRBJ2-5, with 8 bases fitting TRBD2. CDR1 GTSNPN and CDR2 SVGIG come from the germline V gene (reference sequence). V was clipped by 5 bases and J by 3 bases; unmatched bases: 8. CDR3 length: 14 amino acids. The CDR3: CAWGKAGVEETQYF. The CDR3 DNA follows: TGTGCCTGGGGAAAAGCGGGAGTAGAAGAGACCCAGTACTTC.

This clone was observed a handful of times. The chain carries TRBV5-1 and TRBJ2-1; 8 nucleotides agree with TRBD2. CDR3 length: 15 residues. CDR1 and CDR2 from the germline V gene are SGHRS and YFSETQ. Trimming cost V 4 bases and J 9 bases; bases outside gene matches: 12. CDR3 sequence reads: CASSPPGLEFGEQFF. CDR3 bases: TGCGCCAGCAGCCCGCCGGGACTAGAATTCGGTGAGCAGTTCTTC. The full variable domain, with the rest looked up from reference TRBV5-1 and TRBJ2-1, is KAGVTQTPRYLIKTRGQQVTLSCSPISGHRSVSWYQQTPGQGLQFLFEYFSETQRNKGNFPGRFSGRQFSNSRSEMNVSTLELGDSALYLCASSPPGLEFGEQFFGPGTRLTVL.

This sequence joins TRBV4-1 and TRBJ1-3, with 8 bases matching TRBD1. The CDR3 runs 17 residues. Trimming at V came to 1 base and at J to 2 bases, leaving 7 bases not matched to a gene. The V gene's germline CDR1 is MGHRA and CDR2 YSYEKL. The CDR3 DNA sequence: TGCGCCAGCAGCCAAGCAACCCTGACAGGGGCTGGAAACACCATATATTTT. This gives the protein CASSQATLTGAGNTIYF.

This chain joins TRBV30 and TRBJ1-1, with 10 bases fitting TRBD1. Germline CDR1 is GTSNPN and CDR2 is SVGIG (reference sequence). The CDR3 sequence is 15 residues long. Trimming removed 3 bases from V and 5 bases from J; junction bases left unmatched: 9. Here the CDR3 reads CAWRRQGAWSTEAFF. DNA for the CDR3: TGTGCCTGGAGAAGACAGGGGGCTTGGTCGACTGAAGCTTTCTTT.

This clone has just a few counts. The chain employs TRBV9 and TRBJ1-1; the D gene is possibly TRBD1 (5 bases). Trimming removed 5 bases from V and 6 bases from J, with 17 bases in between. In germline, CDR1 is SGDLS, CDR2 YYNGEE. This CDR3 contains 14 residues. CDR3 sequence (DNA): TGTGCCAGCAGTTCGCGGGGGGGTAGGGCTGAAGCTTTCTTT. It codes for CASSSRGGRAEAFF.

The chain combines TRBV29-1 with TRBJ2-1; TRBD2 is a possible D gene (5 bases). The germline CDR1 and CDR2 sequences are SQVTM and ANQGSEA. V was clipped by 4 bases and J by 9 bases, with 16 bases between them. The CDR3 covers 13 residues. In DNA form, the CDR3 reads TGCAGCGTTGTTCCATTGGTAGGAGGTGAGCAGTTCTTC. This translates into CSVVPLVGGEQFF.

The CDR3 sequence is CASSLSDSHHGEKLFF. CDR3 nucleotide sequence: TGTGCCAGCAGTTTATCTGACAGTCATCATGGGGAAAAACTGTTTTTT. This chain joins TRBV28 and TRBJ1-4; tentative D call: TRBD1 (5 bases). Trimming shortened V by 1 base and J by 8 bases, and 17 bases separated the two germline ends. Germline V gene lookup returns CDR1 MDHEN and CDR2 SYDVKM. The CDR3 has 16 residues. Full variable domain (remainder filled in from reference TRBV28 and TRBJ1-4): DVKVTQSSRYLVKRTGEKVFLECVQDMDHENMFWYRQDPGLGLRLIYFSYDVKMKEKGDIPEGYSVSREKKERFSLILESASTNQTSMYLCASSLSDSHHGEKLFFGSGTQLSVL.

The rearrangement uses TRBV5-1 and TRBJ1-1; 7 bases are shared with TRBD1. Germline V gives CDR1 SGHRS, CDR2 YFSETQ. CDR3 length: 12 residues. With V trimmed by 3 bases and J by 7 bases, 3 bases remained unmatched. In DNA form, the CDR3 reads TGCGCCAGCAGCTCAGGGGGTTGTGAAGCTTTCTTT. Amino acid sequence: CASSSGGCEAFF. The variable domain in full, with the rest retrieved from reference TRBV5-1 and TRBJ1-1, is KAGVTQTPRYLIKTRGQQVTLSCSPISGHRSVSWYQQTPGQGLQFLFEYFSETQRNKGNFPGRFSGRQFSNSRSEMNVSTLELGDSALYLCASSSGGCEAFFGQGTRLTVV.

The rearrangement links TRBV6-6 to TRBJ1-5; 8 positions match TRBD1. V trimming: 8 bases; J trimming: 6 bases; junction bases outside the gene matches: 6. The length of the CDR3 is 13 residues. Germline CDR1 and CDR2: MNHNY and SVGAGI (reference sequence). CDR3 protein: CASDLRGLQPQHF. Written as DNA, the CDR3 is TGTGCCAGCGACCTCAGGGGGCTTCAGCCCCAGCATTTT.

CDR3 amino acids: CASSYINPGSYEQYF. CDR3 nucleotides: TGTGCCAGCAGTTATATCAACCCAGGGTCCTACGAGCAGTACTTC. This rearrangement joins TRBV7-9 to TRBJ2-7; a possible D gene is TRBD1 (5 bases). The length of the CDR3 is 15 residues. Trimming took off 6 bases at V and 1 base at J, with 16 bases between the two ends. Germline values: CDR1 SEHNR, CDR2 FQNEAQ (reference sequence).

The V gene is TRBV5-1, the J gene TRBJ1-3; TRBD1 is a possible D gene (6 bases). The ends were cut back, 4 bases at V and 0 bases at J, with 8 bases in the middle. The germline V gene encodes CDR1 SGHRS and CDR2 YFSETQ. CDR3 length: 14 residues. The chain's CDR3 is CASSPGASGNTIYF. The CDR3 DNA is TGCGCCAGCAGCCCAGGGGCCTCTGGAAACACCATATATTTT.

This clone appeared a few times. The rearrangement uses TRBV6-1 and TRBJ2-1, with 9 bases aligning to TRBD1. CDR3 size: 15 residues. Germline V CDR1 and CDR2: MNHNS, SASEGT. Trimming took 5 bases from V and 4 from J; bases not matched to a gene: 6. This CDR3 reads CASSTGTGSYNEQFF. The CDR3 DNA sequence: TGTGCCAGCAGTACCGGGACAGGGTCTTACAATGAGCAGTTCTTC.

This chain uses TRBV6-1 with TRBJ1-1; maybe TRBD1 (5 bases). The CDR3 consists of 10 residues. Per the germline V gene, CDR1 is MNHNS and CDR2 is SASEGT. V lost 5 bases and J 10 bases, leaving 8 bases between the germline ends. The CDR3 DNA reads as TGTGCCAGCAGTCAAAGGGGAGCTTTCTTT. It codes for CASSQRGAFF.